The entry below gives a single T cell receptor beta chain sequence along with its context. The target antigen is unknown. CDR3 regions were amplified by Arm-PCR using iRepertoire HTBI primers to build TCR beta libraries. TCRdb processed the multiplex PCR reads anew with MiXCR; each CDR3 protein has one entry. The sample shows a few hundred thousand distinct CDR3 sequences, roughly 12% of them seen only once. The CDR3 is made up of 11 amino acids. Trimming shortened V by 4 bases and J by 12 bases, and 12 bases separated the two germline ends. Germline CDR1 SEHNR, CDR2 FQNEAQ (reference sequence). The sample comes from a study of regulatory T cells in long-lasting Graves disease. Study-level results: Persistent disease preferred TRBV28, TRBJ1-2 and TRBJ2-5. New patients shared around 980 public clonotypes, and persistent patients shared more, with around 2,600.

As for time point: newly diagnosed GD, antithyroid drugs for less than 3 months. RNA isolated from PBMCs was used to make the TCR library. The data also belong to a second study, concerning T cells in Graves' hyperthyroidism and ophthalmopathy.

This TCR was sampled from a woman between 18 and 29 years old with Graves disease. V gene TRBV7-9 combines with J gene TRBJ1-2; possible D gene TRBD1, 5 bases. The specimen comprised peripheral blood mononuclear cells (PBMCs), sampled at new diagnosis, from a patient treated with antithyroid drugs. The CDR3 DNA is TGTGCCAGCAGCTCCGGGACGGGGAACACCTTC. Encoded protein: CASSSGTGNTF.